Below, 18 T cell receptor beta chains from the same sample are listed, as sequenced in a study of T-cell reconstitution after alpha-beta-depleted transplantation in children (dated by TCRdb to the mid-2010s). Receptor amplification or capture employed PCR. Sequencing instrument: Illumina HiSeq 2500. TCR libraries were prepared with molecular barcoding, using unique molecular identifiers to normalize TCRbeta repertoire quantification. The raw public data were reprocessed by TCRdb itself: fastp quality trimming at Q25, MiXCR clonotype calling, in-frame beta chains only. All rows with the same CDR3 protein become a single entry with the most common DNA and genes. This sample gives about 540,000 distinct CDR3 sequences in total; 15% to 20% of them show up just once. 3.3% of the sample rests with the top ten. The input for sequencing was PBMCs from the stem cell graft donor, taken from the stem cell graft. All receptors come from a human donor who donated a stem cell graft to a child with acute lymphoblastic leukemia.

This sequence joins TRBV27 and TRBJ2-3; D may correspond to TRBD1 or TRBD2 (6 bases each). Trimming shortened V by 2 bases and J by 1 base, and 10 bases separated the two germline ends. The CDR3 is 15 amino acids. The V gene's germline CDR1 is MNHEY and CDR2 SMNVEV (reference sequence). The CDR3 region has the DNA TGTGCCAGCAGTTTAATAGGGGGGCGCACAGATACGCAGTATTTT. This encodes CASSLIGGRTDTQYF.

This chain links TRBV20-1 with TRBJ2-7, with TRBD2 matching over 7 bases. Per germline, CDR1 DFQATT and CDR2 SNEGSKA (reference sequence). Unmatched junction bases numbered 7, after V lost 5 bases and J lost 0 bases. The CDR3 loop spans 14 amino acids. The CDR3 is CSALSGESSYEQYF. DNA for the CDR3: TGCAGTGCTTTAAGCGGGGAAAGCTCCTACGAGCAGTACTTC.

This clonotype showed up just a few times. The chain couples TRBV7-6 to TRBJ2-3; D gene uncertain. The germline V gene has CDR1 SGHVS and CDR2 FNYEAQ. The V and J ends lost 0 bases and 10 bases respectively, with 14 bases between them. CDR3 length: 14 residues. The CDR3 reads CASSLAGSNGAQYF. The CDR3 DNA reads TGTGCCAGCAGCTTAGCGGGCAGTAACGGTGCGCAGTATTTT.

This clonotype was seen only a few times. This chain links TRBV9 with TRBJ2-3; 15 positions match TRBD2. From germline, CDR1 is SGDLS and CDR2 YYNGEE. The CDR3 is 17 amino acids. V was pared by 3 bases and J by 3 bases, with 5 bases of the junction left unmatched. The CDR3 bases are TGTGCCAGCAGCGGGCCTGGGACTAGCGGGAGGACAGATACGCAGTATTTT. Encoded protein: CASSGPGTSGRTDTQYF.

This clonotype was counted only a few times. The chain combines TRBV7-9 with TRBJ2-7; D might be TRBD2 (5 bases). Deletions cut 5 bases from V and 5 bases from J, with 13 bases between. Germline V gene sequence: CDR1 SEHNR, CDR2 FQNEAQ (reference sequence). This CDR3 spans 13 amino acids. Here the CDR3 reads CASSPAHGDEQYF. The CDR3 coding sequence is TGTGCCAGCAGCCCCGCCCACGGGGACGAGCAGTACTTC. Drawing the rest from reference TRBV7-9 and TRBJ2-7, the complete variable domain is DTGVSQNPRHKITKRGQNVTFRCDPISEHNRLYWYRQTLGQGPEFLTYFQNEAQLEKSRLLSDRFSAERPKGSFSTLEIQRTEQGDSAMYLCASSPAHGDEQYFGPGTRLTVT.

The chain employs TRBV4-1 and TRBJ2-1, with 7 bases fitting TRBD1. CDR1 is MGHRA, CDR2 YSYEKL, per germline. The CDR3 is 16 amino acids. With V trimmed by 0 bases and J by 4 bases, 6 bases remained unmatched. CDR3 nucleotides: TGCGCCAGCAGCCAAGATGCAGGGGGTGGTTACAATGAGCAGTTCTTC. This encodes CASSQDAGGGYNEQFF.

The chain carries TRBV15 and TRBJ1-1; no reliable D call. V was trimmed by 0 bases and J by 5 bases, leaving 10 bases between them. The CDR3 is 14 residues long. Germline assignment: CDR1 LNHNV and CDR2 YYDKDF (reference sequence). The CDR3 sequence: CATSRDPFGTEAFF. The CDR3 DNA follows: TGTGCCACCAGCAGAGACCCATTTGGGACTGAAGCTTTCTTT.

The V call is TRBV27, the J call TRBJ1-5; D is unresolved. V was shortened by 3 bases and J by 0 bases, with 6 bases between the two germline ends. This CDR3 has 14 residues. Germline CDR1 is MNHEY and CDR2 is SMNVEV (reference sequence). CDR3 bases: TGTGCCAGCAGTTTTGGTCCTAGCAATCAGCCCCAGCATTTT. Residues: CASSFGPSNQPQHF.

V and J are TRBV29-1 and TRBJ1-2, with no clear D. Germline CDR1 and CDR2: SQVTM and ANQGSEA. The V end lost 5 bases, the J end lost 3 bases, and 28 bases lay between the germline ends. The CDR3 totals 18 residues. This CDR3 is CSVKIDPLGADGYYGYTF. The CDR3 DNA follows: TGCAGCGTTAAAATAGATCCTCTAGGTGCGGACGGGTACTATGGCTACACCTTC.

This clonotype was observed a handful of times. The rearrangement uses TRBV5-1 and TRBJ1-2; 8 nucleotides match TRBD1. The CDR3 has 15 amino acids. CDR1 SGHRS and CDR2 YFSETQ come from the germline V gene. The junction had 6 bases not matched to a gene; V was cut back by 4 bases and J by 1 base. The DNA of the CDR3 is TGCGCCAGCAGCGTTTGGACAGGGAATAACTATGGCTACACCTTC. It specifies CASSVWTGNNYGYTF.

The chain joins TRBV5-1 to TRBJ1-1; D perhaps matches TRBD1 (5 bases). Trimming shortened V by 2 bases and J by 0 bases, and 14 bases separated the two germline ends. This CDR3 contains 16 residues. The germline V gene has CDR1 SGHRS and CDR2 YFSETQ. The CDR3 is CASSFGRGGLNTEAFF. CDR3 bases: TGCGCCAGCAGCTTCGGAAGGGGCGGATTGAACACTGAAGCTTTCTTT.

This clonotype was detected ten times or more. V gene TRBV5-1 combines with J gene TRBJ1-4; D call uncertain. Trimming took off 2 bases at V and 0 bases at J, with 5 bases between the two ends. This CDR3 is built from 14 residues. Per the germline V gene, CDR1 is SGHRS and CDR2 is YFSETQ. CDR3 sequence (DNA): TGCGCCAGCAGCTTCGGACCAACTAATGAAAAACTGTTTTTT. It translates to CASSFGPTNEKLFF.

This clonotype was recorded a few times. The J gene is TRBJ2-1, the V gene TRBV6-4; 10 bases line up with TRBD2. Germline trimming cut 2 bases from V and 6 bases from J; bases unmatched to any gene: 4. Germline values: CDR1 MRHNA, CDR2 SNTAGT. The CDR3 loop spans 15 amino acids. The CDR3 bases are TGTGCCAGCAGTGACGACGCTAGCGGGAGCAATGAGCAGTTCTTC. This gives the protein CASSDDASGSNEQFF.

The chain uses TRBV7-9 and TRBJ1-1, with D possibly being TRBD1 (5 bases). The V end lost 7 bases, the J end lost 5 bases, and 14 bases lay between the germline ends. The CDR3 is 13 amino acids. Germline V CDR1 and CDR2: SEHNR, FQNEAQ (reference sequence). CDR3 sequence reads: CASKSGSVTEAFF. In nucleotides, the CDR3 is TGTGCCAGCAAGTCAGGGTCGGTAACTGAAGCTTTCTTT.

The chain recombines TRBV21-1 with TRBJ2-5; TRBD1, the D gene given by the table, was not confirmed from the DNA. TRBV21-1 is flagged as a pseudogene. This CDR3 is 15 amino acids long. In DNA form, the CDR3 reads TGTGCCAGCAGCAAATCAGAACGGGGGAAAGAGACCCAGTACTTC. Translation: CASSKSERGKETQYF.

This clonotype has just a few counts. The V gene is TRBV29-1, the J gene TRBJ1-2; weak D call: TRBD1 (6 bases). The CDR3 extends over 14 amino acids. Germline CDR1 reads SQVTM; CDR2 reads ANQGSEA. Trimming removed 5 bases from V and 5 bases from J, with 18 bases in between. The CDR3 nucleotides are TGCAGCGTTCGGGTCGGCAGGGGATCTTATGGCTACACCTTC. Its protein product is CSVRVGRGSYGYTF.

The genes are TRBV5-1 and TRBJ1-1; D ambiguous. V dropped 1 base and J dropped 4 bases, with 8 bases sitting between them. CDR3 length: 13 amino acids. Germline CDR1 reads SGHRS; CDR2 reads YFSETQ. CDR3 region: CASSLRAPTEAFF. The CDR3 DNA sequence: TGCGCCAGCAGCTTGAGGGCCCCCACTGAAGCTTTCTTT.

This clonotype was found a few times. The V and J genes are TRBV18 and TRBJ2-7, with D perhaps assigned TRBD1 or TRBD2 (6 bases each). The CDR3 has 16 residues. Germline V CDR1 and CDR2: KGHSH, LQKENI. V was trimmed by 8 bases and J by 0 bases, leaving 20 bases between them. The CDR3 sequence: CASLGPGDTNSYEQYF. Here the CDR3 DNA reads TGTGCCAGCCTCGGCCCGGGGGACACGAACTCCTACGAGCAGTACTTC.